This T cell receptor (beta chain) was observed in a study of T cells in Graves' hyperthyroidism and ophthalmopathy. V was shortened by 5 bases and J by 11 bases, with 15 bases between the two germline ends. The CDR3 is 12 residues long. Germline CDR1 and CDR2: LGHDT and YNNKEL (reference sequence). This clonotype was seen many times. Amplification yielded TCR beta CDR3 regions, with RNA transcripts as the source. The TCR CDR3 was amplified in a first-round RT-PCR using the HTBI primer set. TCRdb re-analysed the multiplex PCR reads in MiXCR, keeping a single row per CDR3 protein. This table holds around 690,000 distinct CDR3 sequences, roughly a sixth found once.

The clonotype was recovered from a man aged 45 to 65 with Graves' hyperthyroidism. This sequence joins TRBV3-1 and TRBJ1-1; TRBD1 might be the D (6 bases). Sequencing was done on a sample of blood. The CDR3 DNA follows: TGTGCCAGCAGCTCGGACAGCGCCAGGGCTTTCTTT. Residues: CASSSDSARAFF.